This TCR beta chain was profiled in a study of T cells in Graves' hyperthyroidism and ophthalmopathy. Overall study findings and caveats: Expanded thyroid clonotypes (above 0.001) were mostly also found in blood. The model identified upcoming ophthalmopathy a median about six months ahead of onset.

Uncontrolled infection, other autoimmune disease, pregnancy and lactation each barred patients from inclusion. The diagnoses drew upon clinical symptoms, serum thyroxine and TRAb, thyroid ultrasound and orbital computed tomography. Amplified TCR beta CDR3 regions came from RNA transcripts. TCR CDR3 regions were first amplified by RT-PCR with HTBI primers. TCRdb re-analysed the multiplex PCR reads in MiXCR, keeping a single row per CDR3 protein. The repertoire holds a few hundred thousand distinct CDR3 sequences, with just under 15% as singletons. This clonotype was recorded at least ten times. Its cognate antigen is unknown. This CDR3 comprises 13 residues. V trimming: 4 bases; J trimming: 7 bases; junction bases outside the gene matches: 8. Per germline, CDR1 SGHRS and CDR2 YFSETQ.

The chain links TRBV5-1 to TRBJ2-7; 7 bases are a match to TRBD2. This TCR was sampled from a woman in her 30s with Graves' hyperthyroidism. Material for sequencing was blood. The CDR3 DNA reads TGCGCCAGCAGCCGGGACTACCCAGGGGAGCAGTACTTC. Residues: CASSRDYPGEQYF.